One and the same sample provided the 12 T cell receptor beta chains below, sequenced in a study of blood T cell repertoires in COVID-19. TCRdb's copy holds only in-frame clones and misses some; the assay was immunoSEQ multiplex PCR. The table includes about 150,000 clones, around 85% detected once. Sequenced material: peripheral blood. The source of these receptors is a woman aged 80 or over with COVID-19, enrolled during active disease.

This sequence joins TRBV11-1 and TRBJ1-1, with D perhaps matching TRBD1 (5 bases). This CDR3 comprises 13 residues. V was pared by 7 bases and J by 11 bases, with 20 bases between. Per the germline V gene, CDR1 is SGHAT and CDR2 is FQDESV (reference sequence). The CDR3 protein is CASTTRGGATAFF. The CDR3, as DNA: TGTGCCAGCACCACGCGGGGAGGGGCAACTGCTTTCTTT.

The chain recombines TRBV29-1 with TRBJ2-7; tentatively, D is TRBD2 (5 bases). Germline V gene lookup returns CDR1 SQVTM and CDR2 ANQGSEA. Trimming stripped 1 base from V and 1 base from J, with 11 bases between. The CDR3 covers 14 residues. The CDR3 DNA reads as TGCAGCGTTGAAGTCACAAGGGAGTCCTACGAGCAGTACTTC. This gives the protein CSVEVTRESYEQYF.

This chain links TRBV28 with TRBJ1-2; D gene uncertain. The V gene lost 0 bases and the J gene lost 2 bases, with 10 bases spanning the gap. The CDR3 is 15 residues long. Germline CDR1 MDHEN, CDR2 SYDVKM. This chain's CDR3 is CASSLWGRENYGYTF. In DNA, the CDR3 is TGTGCCAGCAGTTTATGGGGCAGAGAGAACTATGGCTACACCTTC.

The CDR3 bases are TGTGCCAGCAGCCCCCGGACCGGGGTCACCGGGGAGCTGTTTTTT. Encoded protein: CASSPRTGVTGELFF. The chain combines TRBV9 with TRBJ2-2; possibly TRBD2 for D (5 bases). The V end was cut by 4 bases, the J end by 4 bases, with 14 bases between. The CDR3 length is 15 residues. The germline V gene has CDR1 SGDLS and CDR2 YYNGEE.

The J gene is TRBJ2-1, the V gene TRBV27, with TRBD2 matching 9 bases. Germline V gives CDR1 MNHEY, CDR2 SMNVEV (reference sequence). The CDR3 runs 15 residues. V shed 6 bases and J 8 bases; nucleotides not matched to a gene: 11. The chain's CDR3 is CASSPGASGIYEQFF. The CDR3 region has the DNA TGTGCCAGCAGCCCGGGGGCTAGCGGGATCTATGAGCAGTTCTTC.

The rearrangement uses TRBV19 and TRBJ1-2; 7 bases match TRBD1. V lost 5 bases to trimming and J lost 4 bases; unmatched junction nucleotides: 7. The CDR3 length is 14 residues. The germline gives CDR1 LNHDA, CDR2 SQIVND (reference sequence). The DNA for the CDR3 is TGTGCCAGTAGTGTCCGGGACAGCTCCTATGGCTACACCTTC. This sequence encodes CASSVRDSSYGYTF.

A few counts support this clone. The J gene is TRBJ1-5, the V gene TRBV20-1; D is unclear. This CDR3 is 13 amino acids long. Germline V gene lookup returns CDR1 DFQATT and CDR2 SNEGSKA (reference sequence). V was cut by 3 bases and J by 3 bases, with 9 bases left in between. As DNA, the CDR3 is TGCAGTGCTAGTCGGACTGACAATCAGCCCCAGCATTTT. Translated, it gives CSASRTDNQPQHF.

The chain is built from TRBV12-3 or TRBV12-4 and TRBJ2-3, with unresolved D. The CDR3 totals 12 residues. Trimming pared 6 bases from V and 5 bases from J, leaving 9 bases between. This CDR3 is CASRRDKDTQYF. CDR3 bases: TGTGCCAGCAGACGAGACAAAGATACGCAGTATTTT.

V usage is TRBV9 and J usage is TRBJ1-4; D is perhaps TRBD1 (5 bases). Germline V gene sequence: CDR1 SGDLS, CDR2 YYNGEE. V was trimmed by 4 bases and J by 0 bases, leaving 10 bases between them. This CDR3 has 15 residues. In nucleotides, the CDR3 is TGTGCCAGCAGCTTTCGACAGTCAACTAATGAAAAACTGTTTTTT. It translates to CASSFRQSTNEKLFF.

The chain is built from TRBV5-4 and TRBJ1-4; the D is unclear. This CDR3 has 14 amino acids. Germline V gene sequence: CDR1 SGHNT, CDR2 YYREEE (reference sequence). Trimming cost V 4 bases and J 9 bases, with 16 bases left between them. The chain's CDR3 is CASSPGGGQQKLFF. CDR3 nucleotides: TGTGCCAGCAGCCCTGGTGGAGGGCAGCAAAAACTGTTTTTT. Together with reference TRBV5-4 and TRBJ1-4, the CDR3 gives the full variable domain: ETGVTQSPTHLIKTRGQQVTLRCSSQSGHNTVSWYQQALGQGPQFIFQYYREEENGRGNFPPRFSGLQFPNYSSELNVNALELDDSALYLCASSPGGGQQKLFFGSGTQLSVL.

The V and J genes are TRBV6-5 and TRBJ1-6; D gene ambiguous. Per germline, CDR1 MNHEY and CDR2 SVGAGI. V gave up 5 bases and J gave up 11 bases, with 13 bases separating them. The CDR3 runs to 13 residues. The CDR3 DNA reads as TGTGCCAGCAGTCGTCTGGCAGTGACACCCCTCCACTTT. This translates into CASSRLAVTPLHF.

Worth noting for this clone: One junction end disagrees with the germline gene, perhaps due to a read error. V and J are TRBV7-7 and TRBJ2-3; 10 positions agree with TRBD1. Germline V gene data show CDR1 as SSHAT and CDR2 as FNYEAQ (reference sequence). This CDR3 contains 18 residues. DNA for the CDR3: TGTGCTAGCAGCTTGGGGCCCCGCGGGACAGGGGAGTCAGATACGCAGTATTTT. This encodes CASSLGPRGTGESDTQYF.